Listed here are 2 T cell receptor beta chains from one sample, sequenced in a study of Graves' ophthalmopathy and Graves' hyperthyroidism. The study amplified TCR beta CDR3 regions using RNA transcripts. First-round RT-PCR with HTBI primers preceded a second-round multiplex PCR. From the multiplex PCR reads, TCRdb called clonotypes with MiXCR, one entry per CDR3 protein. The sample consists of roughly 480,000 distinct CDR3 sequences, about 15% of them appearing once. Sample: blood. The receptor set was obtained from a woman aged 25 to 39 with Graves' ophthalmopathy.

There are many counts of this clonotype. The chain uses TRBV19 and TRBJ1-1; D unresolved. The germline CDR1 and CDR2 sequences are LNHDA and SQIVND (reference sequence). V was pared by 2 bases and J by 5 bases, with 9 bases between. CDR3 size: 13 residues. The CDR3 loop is CASSITQVTEAFF. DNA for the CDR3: TGTGCCAGTAGTATAACTCAAGTTACTGAAGCTTTCTTT.

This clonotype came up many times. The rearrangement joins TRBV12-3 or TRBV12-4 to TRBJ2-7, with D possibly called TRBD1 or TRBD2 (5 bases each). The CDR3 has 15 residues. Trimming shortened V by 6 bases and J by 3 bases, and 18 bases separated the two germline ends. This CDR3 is CASSDAGTRSYEQYF. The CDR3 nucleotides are TGTGCCAGCAGCGACGCCGGGACGCGGAGCTACGAGCAGTACTTC.